Given below is one T cell receptor beta chain in context. Its antigen is currently unknown. The CDR3 sequence is 17 residues long. CDR1 and CDR2 (germline): SGHAT, FQNNGV. V shed 0 bases and J 6 bases; nucleotides not matched to a gene: 10. Primers used in a second PCR of about 7 to 12 cycles were a sample-barcoded 5' primer and a J-beta primer mix. A single record per CDR3 protein comes from TCRdb applying MiXCR to the 5' RACE reads. In the table there are roughly 1 million distinct CDR3 sequences, approximately 26% of which are singletons. These data come from a study of blood T cells in healthy people across ages. Study-wide results and caveats: Samples with more naive T cells showed higher observed beta diversity.

The sample was also reused in another study, on T cells of mothers and their children.

The sample taken for sequencing was blood. The chain links TRBV11-2 to TRBJ2-1, with TRBD2 identical over 8 bases. This receptor was obtained from a girl aged 2 to 10 in good health. CDR3 DNA: TGTGCCAGCAGCTTAGATCTGGGTAGCGGGAAACTCAATGAGCAGTTCTTC. This codes for CASSLDLGSGKLNEQFF.